This TCR beta chain was recorded in a study of cytomegalovirus exposure and HLA in healthy donors. The method was immunoSEQ multiplex PCR; TCRdb's version includes in-frame clones alone and lacks a portion of them. The sample lists tens of thousands of clones, approximately 95% seen once, with about 1.4% in the top ten. As for this clone: This specimen includes other DNA sequences encoding the same CDR3.

CDR1 is SGHNT and CDR2 is YYREEE in the germline V gene (reference sequence). The CDR3 is made up of 15 amino acids. V lost 5 bases and J lost 1; bases outside the gene matches: 7. The genes are TRBV5-4 and TRBJ2-7; 9 nucleotides agree with TRBD1. Source material: PBMCs. This sequence was found in a man younger than 30 in good health and CMV-seropositive. CDR3 in amino acids: CASSLPGQGSYEQYF. In DNA, the CDR3 is TGTGCCAGCAGTCTCCCCGGACAGGGGTCCTACGAGCAGTACTTC.